This TCR beta chain derives from a study of T-cell reconstitution after alpha-beta-depleted transplantation in children. This clonotype was detected a few times. Unique molecular identifiers were incorporated during preparation of the TCRbeta library. TCRdb passed the PCR reads through MiXCR, listing each CDR3 protein once. The sample records about a million distinct CDR3 sequences, under 30% being singletons. Between the trimmed V and J ends, which lost 3 bases and 5 bases, there was a span of 9 bases. CDR3 length equals 13 residues. CDR1 is MDHEN, CDR2 SYDVKM, per germline. This receptor was taken from a boy younger than two who had a stem cell transplant for SCID, so the T cells may come from the graft donor. The chain has TRBV28 and TRBJ2-3, with unresolved D. This specimen consisted of PBMCs, mostly from graft donor cells, obtained 360 days after TCRalphabeta/CD19-depleted stem cell transplant. The CDR3 bases are TGTGCCAGCAGTTTGGTCCAGTTAGATACGCAGTATTTT. Its protein product is CASSLVQLDTQYF.